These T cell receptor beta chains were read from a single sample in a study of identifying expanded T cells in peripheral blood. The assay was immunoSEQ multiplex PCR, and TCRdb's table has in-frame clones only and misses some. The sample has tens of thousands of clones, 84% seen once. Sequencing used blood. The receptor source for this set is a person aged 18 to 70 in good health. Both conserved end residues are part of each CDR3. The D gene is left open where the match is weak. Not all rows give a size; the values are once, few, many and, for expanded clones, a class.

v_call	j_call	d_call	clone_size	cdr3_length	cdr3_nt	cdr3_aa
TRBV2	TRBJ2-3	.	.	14	TGTGCCAGCAGGTCCCCAGGGGTGGCAGATACGCAGTATTTT	CASRSPGVADTQYF
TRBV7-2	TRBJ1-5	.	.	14	TGTGCCAGCAGCTTAGTTCCGGGCAATCAGCCCCAGCATTTT	CASSLVPGNQPQHF
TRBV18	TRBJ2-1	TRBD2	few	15	TGTGCCAGTCAGCTGTTAGCGGGAGTTCCCAATGAGCAGTTCTTC	CASQLLAGVPNEQFF
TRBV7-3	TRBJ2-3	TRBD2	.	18	TGTGCCAGCAGCTCCCCCCGAGGAGCGGGAGGGCCCATGGATACGCAGTATTTT	CASSSPRGAGGPMDTQYF
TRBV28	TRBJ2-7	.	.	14	TGTGCCAGCAGTTTAAATCAGCTAGTCTCCGAGCAGTACTTC	CASSLNQLVSEQYF
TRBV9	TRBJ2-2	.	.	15	TGTGCCAGCAGCGTATCCGGGGCGAACACCGGGGAGCTGTTTTTT	CASSVSGANTGELFF
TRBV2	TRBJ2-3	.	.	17	TGTGCCAGCAATCCTCTAGCGCTCTCTCCCTTCACAGATACGCAGTATTTT	CASNPLALSPFTDTQYF
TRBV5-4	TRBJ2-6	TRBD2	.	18	TGTGCCAGCAGCTTGATGGATGAGGGAGGGCCGGGGGCCAACGTCCTGACTTTC	CASSLMDEGGPGANVLTF
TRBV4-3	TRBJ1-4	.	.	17	TGCGCCAGCAGCCAGGACGGGACTCATGCAACTAATGAAAAACTGTTTTTT	CASSQDGTHATNEKLFF
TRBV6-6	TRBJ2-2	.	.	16	TGTGCCAGCAGTTATGGTAGGGAGGCGGATACCGGGGAGCTGTTTTTT	CASSYGREADTGELFF
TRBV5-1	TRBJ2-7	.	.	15	TGCGCCAGCAGTCGGAAACAGGCGGAATCCTACGAGCAGTACTTC	CASSRKQAESYEQYF
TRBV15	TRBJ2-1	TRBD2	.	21	TGTGCCACCAGCAGCCCTGCAGGGGGATCCGGACTAGCGGGTCGGTACAATGAGCAGTTCTTC	CATSSPAGGSGLAGRYNEQFF
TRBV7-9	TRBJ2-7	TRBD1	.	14	TGTGCCAGCACCCCGCAAGGACAGGGCTACGAGCAGTACTTC	CASTPQGQGYEQYF
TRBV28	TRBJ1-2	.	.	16	TGTGCCAGCAGTTGGGCAGGGTCGAACGTTAACTATGGCTACACCTTC	CASSWAGSNVNYGYTF
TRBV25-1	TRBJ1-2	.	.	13	TGTGCCAGCAGTGGGAGGACGGGCGGTGGCTACACCTTC	CASSGRTGGGYTF
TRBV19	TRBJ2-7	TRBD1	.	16	TGTGCCAGTAGTATTCTCCCTACAGGGGGTCTCTCCGAGCAGTACTTC	CASSILPTGGLSEQYF
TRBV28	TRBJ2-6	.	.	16	TGTGCCAGCAACTCCCCGTGGGGGTCTGGGGCCAACGTCCTGACTTTC	CASNSPWGSGANVLTF
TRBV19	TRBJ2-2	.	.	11	TGTGCCAGTAAACTCACCGGGGAGCTGTTTTTT	CASKLTGELFF
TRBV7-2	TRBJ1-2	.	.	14	TGTGCCAGCAGCCCGAGCGATGCTGGACGGGGCTACACCTTC	CASSPSDAGRGYTF
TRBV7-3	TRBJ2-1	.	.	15	TGTGCCAGCAGCCTTAGCGGATTACAAGGGGATGAGCAGTTCTTC	CASSLSGLQGDEQFF
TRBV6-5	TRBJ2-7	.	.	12	TGTGCCAGCAGTCGCGGGGAGGTCGAGCAGTACTTC	CASSRGEVEQYF
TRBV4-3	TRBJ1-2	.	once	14	TGCGCCAGCAGCCAAACGAGGGGGATCTATGGCTACACCTTC	CASSQTRGIYGYTF
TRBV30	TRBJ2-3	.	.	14	TGTGCCTTAGGGGACGCATATAGCACAGATACGCAGTATTTT	CALGDAYSTDTQYF
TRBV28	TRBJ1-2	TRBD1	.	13	TGTGCCAGCAGTTTCCCCGACAGGGGTGGCTACACCTTC	CASSFPDRGGYTF
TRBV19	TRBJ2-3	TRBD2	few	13	TGTGCCAGTAGTAGCGGGAGAGCAGATACGCAGTATTTT	CASSSGRADTQYF
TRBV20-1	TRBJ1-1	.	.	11	TGCAGTGCTAGAACCTCCAGGGAAGCTTTCTTT	CSARTSREAFF
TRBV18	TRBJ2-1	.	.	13	TGTGCCAGCTCAGAACTAGCCGGCAATGAGCAGTTCTTC	CASSELAGNEQFF
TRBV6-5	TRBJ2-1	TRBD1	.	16	TGTGCCAGCAGTTACGGTACCCGTACAGGGGTGGCTGAGCAGTTCTTC	CASSYGTRTGVAEQFF
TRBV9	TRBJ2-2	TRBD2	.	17	TGTGCCAGCAGCGTATCCCCCAGCGGGAGTTCCACCGGGGAGCTGTTTTTT	CASSVSPSGSSTGELFF
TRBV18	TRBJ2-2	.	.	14	TGTGCCAGCTCACCGGTCCAGGGAGCCGGGGAGCTGTTTTTT	CASSPVQGAGELFF